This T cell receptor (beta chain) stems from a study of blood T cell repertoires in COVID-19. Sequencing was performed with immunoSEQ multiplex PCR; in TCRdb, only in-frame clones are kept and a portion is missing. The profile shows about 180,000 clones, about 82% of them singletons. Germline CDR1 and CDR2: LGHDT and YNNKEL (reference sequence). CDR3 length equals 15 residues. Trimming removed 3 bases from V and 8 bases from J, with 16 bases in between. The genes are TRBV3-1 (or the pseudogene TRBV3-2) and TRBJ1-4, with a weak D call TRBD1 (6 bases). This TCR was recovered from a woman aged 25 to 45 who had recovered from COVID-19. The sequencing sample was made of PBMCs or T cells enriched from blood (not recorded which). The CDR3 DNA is TGTGCCAGCAGCCAGGTATCGGGGGGCGGAGAAAAACTGTTTTTT. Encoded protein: CASSQVSGGGEKLFF.